This T cell receptor beta chain was recorded in a study of molecular identifiers for immune sequencing clone quantification (dated by TCRdb to 2016 to 2019). Turning to the overall study: For a replicate experiment, the RNA from either 20,000 or 100,000 naive CD8 T cells was divided into five aliquots, and four of those aliquots went on to sequencing. This methods study benchmarked molecular-identifier clustering-based TCR repertoire sequencing (MIDCIRS) and TCR RNA copy counting, using CD8 T cells to do so.

The V end loses 2 bases and the J end loses 4 bases, and a stretch of 6 bases separates them. The CDR3 sequence holds 13 residues, the cysteine and phenylalanine included. Just CDR3 DNA is preserved here, 39 bases in frame from base 1. The germline V gene yields SGHTA for CDR1 and FQGNSA for CDR2. The method was PCR. Sequencing took place on an Illumina HiSeq 4000. Bulk TCR libraries were generated as previously described, with the TCR primers listed in Table S5 used. Purification of total RNA was performed with the Qiagen AllPrep DNA/RNA kit. Before analysis, reads from multiple sequencing runs of the same library were pooled. As for the authors' bioinformatics: Reads were retained only if an exact TCR constant sequence was present, and the retained reads were trimmed to 150 nt and grouped according to their 12-nt molecular barcodes. Reads inside each barcode group were sub-clustered using a 15% Levenshtein threshold, and a quality-weighted consensus sequence was constructed for each RNA molecule. Non-functional sequences were excluded, and lower-count sequences lying one edit away from another sequence were also excluded. On the basis of fitting two negative binomial distributions, barcode sub-clusters with fewer than 20% of the maximum read count were discarded. TCRdb passed the public sequencing reads through fastp at Q25 and MiXCR, retaining productive beta sequences. Identical CDR3 protein sequences are pooled into one entry, listed with their most common genes and DNA. These V and J calls are TCRdb output, not the study's own analysis. This sample holds about 640,000 distinct CDR3 sequences; roughly 21% were observed only once. Under 0.95% of the sample belongs to the ten largest clones.

Libraries of naive CD8 T cells were built from about 20,000 to 1,000,000 sorted cells, with 10%, 30% or 50% of the purified RNA used. On a BD FACSAria II, naive CD8 T cells were FACS-sorted as CD8+CD4-CCR7+CD45RA+ and collected into RLT Plus buffer. Detection sensitivity was tested by spiking Jurkat RNA equal to about 10 TCR copies' worth into samples containing roughly 19,000-1,100,000 naive CD8 T cells. Enrichment of CD8 T cells was performed with RosetteSep CD8+ T Cell Enrichment Cocktail and Ficoll-Paque, after which ACK red cell lysis was carried out. Broad study findings and their caveats: Spiked-in Jurkat TCR RNA (roughly 10 copies' worth), which is not part of the donor repertoire, was contained in the naive libraries. Spiked-in Jurkat TCR RNA equal to a single cell's worth was reported to be detectable even within one million naive CD8 T cells. When barcode sub-clustering was omitted, TCR diversity was inflated by chimeric consensus sequences, with chimeras reaching as high as 47%. In CMV-specific effector cells, clones with more than 20 RNA copies accounted for over 99% of molecules, whereas in naive cells such clones accounted for under 1%. Highly expanded clone sizes could be underestimated because identical TCR molecules may share a barcode. Roughly 3 recovered TCR RNA copies per cell were obtained by modeling, versus about 10 by digital PCR, implying a capture efficiency of about 30%.

This clonotype was counted ten times or more. Its specific antigen is unknown. Per-base qualities were not stored, and no clone one base away is much larger. In this chain, TRBV7-2 is recombined with TRBJ2-1; no confident D gene assignment can be made. The TCR originated in a human donor in good health. Some libraries in this study had Jurkat cell RNA spiked in. The sample taken for sequencing was naive CD8+ T cells from blood, with Jurkat cell RNA spiked in. Explained via the paper, the cell subset or site label denotes: FACS-sorted CD8+CD4-CCR7+CD45RA+ naive T cells. CDR3 protein: CASSLIPYNEQFF. The nucleotides are TGTGCCAGCAGCTTAATCCCTTACAATGAGCAGTTCTTC.